A single T cell receptor beta chain is shown here with its context. Time point given: newly diagnosed GD, antithyroid drugs for less than 3 months. PBMCs were the source of the RNA used for TCR sequencing. This sample stems from a study of regulatory T cells in long-lasting Graves disease. Relying on iRepertoire HTBI primers and Arm-PCR of CDR3 regions, the team built TCR beta libraries. TCRdb called the multiplex PCR reads again in MiXCR, with one record for every CDR3 protein. Of approximately 400,000 distinct CDR3 sequences in the sample, roughly 16% were seen once. CDR1 MDHEN and CDR2 SYDVKM come from the germline V gene. Trimming cost V 7 bases and J 5 bases, with 14 bases left between them. There are 13 residues in the CDR3.

Sequenced material: peripheral blood mononuclear cells (PBMCs), taken at new diagnosis, from a patient treated with antithyroid drugs. The source of this sequence is a female donor with Graves disease. J is TRBJ1-1 and V is TRBV28; a weak D match, TRBD1 (6 bases). The CDR3 loop reads CASTLGGATEAFF. The DNA of the CDR3 is TGTGCCAGCACGTTGGGGGGGGCGACTGAAGCTTTCTTT.